The table lists the clone carrying this T cell receptor (beta chain) with many counts. Its antigen remains unknown. Time point given: newly diagnosed GD, antithyroid drugs for less than 3 months. From PBMCs, RNA was extracted and then used to make the TCR library. TCR beta libraries were built with iRepertoire HTBI primers and Arm-PCR of CDR3 regions. TCRdb processed the multiplex PCR reads anew with MiXCR; each CDR3 protein has one entry. The table lists some 250,000 distinct CDR3 sequences, 15% to 20% of them singletons, with less than 15% in the top ten. This sample was included in a study of regulatory T cells in long-lasting Graves disease. General observations from the study: Thyroid tissue was not studied; only peripheral blood was.

The V end was cut by 3 bases, the J end by 1 base, with 10 bases between. CDR1 is KGHSH, CDR2 LQKENI, per germline. This CDR3 contains 15 residues. The sample was also linked to a second study, of T cells in Graves' hyperthyroidism and ophthalmopathy. That study adds: Using the HTBI primer set, a first-round RT-PCR was run on the TCR CDR3.

This clonotype was sampled from a woman younger than 45 with Graves disease. J is TRBJ1-5 and V is TRBV18; D unresolved. Specimen: peripheral blood mononuclear cells (PBMCs), collected at new diagnosis, from a patient treated with antithyroid drugs. The CDR3 loop reads CASSPLASSNQPQHF. Here the CDR3 DNA reads TGTGCCAGCTCACCGCTTGCGTCCAGCAATCAGCCCCAGCATTTT.